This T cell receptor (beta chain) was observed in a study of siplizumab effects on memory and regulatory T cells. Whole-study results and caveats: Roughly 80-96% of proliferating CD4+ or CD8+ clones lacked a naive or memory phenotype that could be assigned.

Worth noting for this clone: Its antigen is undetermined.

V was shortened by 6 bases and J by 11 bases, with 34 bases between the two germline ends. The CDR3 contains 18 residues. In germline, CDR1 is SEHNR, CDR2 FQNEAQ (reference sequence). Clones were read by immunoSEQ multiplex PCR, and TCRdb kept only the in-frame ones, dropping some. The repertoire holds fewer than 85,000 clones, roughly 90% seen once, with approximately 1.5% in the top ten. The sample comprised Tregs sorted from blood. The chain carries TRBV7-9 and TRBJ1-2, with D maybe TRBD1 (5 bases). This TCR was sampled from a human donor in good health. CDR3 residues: CASSYAGASRGSLKGYTF. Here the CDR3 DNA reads TGTGCCAGCAGTTACGCCGGAGCATCCCGGGGGTCTCTTAAGGGTTACACCTTC.